This T cell receptor beta chain stems from a study of blood T cell repertoires in COVID-19. Looking at the study overall: Both acute and convalescent COVID-19 samples were obtained from the United States, Italy and Spain. PBMCs, B-cell-depleted T cells, or T cells provided the cDNA or gDNA that made up the material.

CDR3 length: 13 amino acids. Trimming took 6 bases from V and 3 from J; bases not matched to a gene: 4. Germline CDR1 and CDR2: SNHLY and FYNNEI. As handled by the study authors: Amplifying reference gene primers gave estimates of nucleated cell counts. Data came from immunoSEQ multiplex PCR; TCRdb stores just in-frame clones and leaves some out. V and J calls and clone size are given by that table; D and trimming were obtained from the DNA. The sample has some 150,000 clones; around 84% are singletons. Source material: peripheral blood. This sequence was found in a man older than 75 with acute or convalescent COVID-19. This chain joins TRBV2 and TRBJ1-2; 7 nucleotides line up with TRBD1. In DNA, the CDR3 is TGTGCCAGCAGCCCTACAGGGGACTATGGCTACACCTTC. This translates into CASSPTGDYGYTF.